The rows below give T cell receptor beta chains drawn from one sample of a study of blood T cell repertoires in COVID-19. Clones were sequenced by immunoSEQ multiplex PCR, and TCRdb holds only the in-frame ones, with some missing. Of about 90,000 clones in the sample, less than 85% are singletons; the top ten hold around 7%. The specimen was peripheral blood. Receptors were obtained from a man aged 65 to 85 with acute or convalescent COVID-19. CDR3s leave out the opening cysteine and the closing phenylalanine or tryptophan. Fields, in order: J gene, V gene, CDR3 protein.

TRBJ1-2,TRBV2,ASSDGQGIYGYT
TRBJ1-5,TRBV12-3/TRBV12-4,ASSSTVTQPQH
TRBJ1-4,TRBV19,ASSIVGQPEKLF
TRBJ1-4,TRBV3-1/TRBV3-2,ASSPQGSNEKLF
TRBJ2-3,TRBV28,ASSSPGQGLTDTQY
TRBJ2-5,TRBV7-2,ASSLVQGETQY
TRBJ1-1,TRBV19,ASISPGDTEAF
TRBJ1-2,TRBV5-3,ARSYFMGGYGYT
TRBJ2-3,TRBV6-5,ASRAGGADTQY
TRBJ2-2,TRBV28,ASSPPSGDTGELF
TRBJ2-5,TRBV24-1,ATSENDGKETQY
TRBJ1-2,TRBV10-3,AISDIRAGNGYT
TRBJ2-2,TRBV5-1,ASSSDSYNTGELF
TRBJ1-4,TRBV6-6,ASSPTRGANEKLF